This TCR beta chain was recorded in a study of radiotherapy plus CTLA-4 blockade in lung cancer. General observations from the study: TCR clones originating in tumors grew in number in blood after radiotherapy plus ipilimumab. Among reported predictors of response, early blood T cell clone dynamics with interferon-beta performed best.

Repertoires were generated with immunoSEQ multiplex PCR, while TCRdb's copy carries only in-frame clones and drops some. The sample lists about 57,000 clones, 70% to 85% seen once, with 15% to 20% in the top ten. About this clone itself: Its antigen is undetermined.

Each patient with chemo-refractory metastatic non-small-cell lung cancer was treated with focal radiation plus CTLA-4 blockade using ipilimumab. Germline CDR1 reads SGHNT; CDR2 reads YENEEA. The CDR3 spans 19 residues. V trimming: 1 base; J trimming: 5 bases; junction bases outside the gene matches: 17. The receptor comes from a human donor with non-small cell lung cancer who had a complete response to radiotherapy plus ipilimumab. This specimen consisted of peripheral blood, obtained from a patient treated with radiotherapy plus ipilimumab. This rearrangement joins TRBV11-3 to TRBJ2-1; the match to TRBD2 covers 7 bases. CDR3 DNA: TGTGCCAGCAGCTTAGCGGGGGGTTCGTCGGTCGTCGTTGACAATGAGCAGTTCTTC. Its protein product is CASSLAGGSSVVVDNEQFF. Complete variable domain (other parts from reference TRBV11-3 and TRBJ2-1): EAGVVQSPRYKIIEKKQPVAFWCNPISGHNTLYWYLQNLGQGPELLIRYENEEAVDDSQLPKDRFSAERLKGVDSTLKIQPAELGDSAVYLCASSLAGGSSVVVDNEQFFGPGTRLTVL.